Presented here are 7 T cell receptor beta chains from one specimen sequenced in a study of glioma-infiltrating T cells after dendritic cell vaccination (dated by TCRdb to 2015 to 2016). The library was produced with the immunoSEQ multiplex PCR assay. Imported from immuneACCESS, the table was reduced by TCRdb to in-frame sequences with V and J called. These copies leave out some clones; in studies compared against another copy, an unresolved V gene accounts for under half, and the cause of the remainder is not known. For this sample there are roughly 80,000 clones; 87% appear just once. The ten largest clonotypes hold approximately 2.1% of the sample. The time point label, read with the paper, signifies: after dendritic cell vaccination, including at tumor progression/relapse. This specimen was blood, taken after dendritic cell vaccination. The receptors shown here come from a human donor with glioblastoma.

This rearrangement joins TRBV5-1 to TRBJ2-5; TRBD2 matches 7 bases. Germline V gene lookup returns CDR1 SGHRS and CDR2 YFSETQ. There are 14 residues in the CDR3. The V segment lost 3 bases and the J segment 2 bases; nucleotides outside the gene matches: 4. Written as DNA, the CDR3 is TGCGCCAGCAGCTCGCAACTAGCGCAAGAGACCCAGTACTTC. Protein: CASSSQLAQETQYF.

V usage is TRBV2 and J usage is TRBJ2-7; 8 positions match TRBD1. The V and J ends lost 6 bases and 7 bases, in that order; junction bases with no gene match: 5. Germline-derived CDR1 and CDR2 are SNHLY and FYNNEI. The CDR3 is 12 residues long. The CDR3 region is CASRLTGGEQYF. CDR3 DNA sequence: TGTGCCAGCAGACTCACAGGGGGAGAGCAGTACTTC.

The chain has TRBV5-1 and TRBJ2-4, with 8 bases lining up with TRBD2. This CDR3 region has 16 residues. Per the germline V gene, CDR1 is SGHRS and CDR2 is YFSETQ. With V trimmed by 4 bases and J by 2 bases, 8 bases remained unmatched. Written as DNA, the CDR3 is TGCGCCAGCAGCCCGCCCGCGGGGGGACCCAAAAACATTCAGTACTTC. Its protein is CASSPPAGGPKNIQYF.

The chain uses TRBV4-1 and TRBJ1-5; TRBD1 agrees at 9 bases. Germline V gives CDR1 MGHRA, CDR2 YSYEKL. With V trimmed by 6 bases and J by 7 bases, 7 bases remained unmatched. The CDR3 covers 14 residues. The CDR3 is CASREGTGRQPQHF. The CDR3 DNA is TGCGCCAGCAGGGAGGGGACAGGGAGGCAGCCCCAGCATTTT.

A few counts support this clone. The V and J genes are TRBV5-1 and TRBJ1-1; maybe TRBD1 (6 bases). Trimming pared 1 base from V and 3 bases from J, leaving 10 bases between. The CDR3 loop spans 14 amino acids. Germline V gene sequence: CDR1 SGHRS, CDR2 YFSETQ. The CDR3 DNA reads TGCGCCAGCAGCTTGACAGGGCGGGACACTGAAGCTTTCTTT. It codes for CASSLTGRDTEAFF.

The chain carries TRBV2 and TRBJ1-1; D is unclear. Germline loops: CDR1 SNHLY, CDR2 FYNNEI. This CDR3 spans 13 amino acids. Trimming removed 8 bases at V and 0 bases at J, with 10 bases between. The CDR3 nucleotides are TGTGCCAGCGGGCTCGTTGTGAACACTGAAGCTTTCTTT. It yields the protein CASGLVVNTEAFF.

This chain uses TRBV7-3 with TRBJ2-7; D might be TRBD1 (6 bases). CDR1 is SGHTA and CDR2 is FQGTGA in the germline V gene. This CDR3 has 15 residues. The V gene lost 5 bases and the J gene lost 1 base, with 15 bases spanning the gap. The CDR3 here is CASSPDRSRSYEQYF. The CDR3 DNA reads as TGTGCCAGCAGCCCGGACAGAAGTCGGTCCTACGAGCAGTACTTC.